This is a list of T cell receptor beta chains from one sample in a study of a mutant IDH1 vaccine in newly diagnosed glioma. The antigens these receptors bind are not known. The method was immunoSEQ multiplex PCR; TCRdb's version includes in-frame clones alone and lacks a portion of them. Of about 50,000 clones in the sample, 84% were seen once. Sequencing used PBMCs, obtained from a glioma patient whose treatment included an IDH1 peptide vaccine. These receptors were taken from a woman aged 18-29 years with glioma. The CDR3 runs from the conserved cysteine through the conserved F or W. D genes are given only for firm matches. The size of a clone is reported for some rows only, either as once, few or many, or as a class for expanded clones.

clone_size: .; j_call: TRBJ1-5; v_call: TRBV28; d_call: .; cdr3_nt: TGTGCCAGCAGTTTATCTCTTGCGGGCAATCAGCCCCAGCATTTT; cdr3_aa: CASSLSLAGNQPQHF
clone_size: .; j_call: TRBJ2-1; v_call: TRBV6-5; d_call: TRBD1; cdr3_nt: TGTGCCAGCAGCCTCGGGACAGGGATGACCAATGAGCAGTTCTTC; cdr3_aa: CASSLGTGMTNEQFF
clone_size: .; j_call: TRBJ2-5; v_call: TRBV18; d_call: .; cdr3_nt: TGTGCCAGCTCACCACTCCAAGAGACCCAGTACTTC; cdr3_aa: CASSPLQETQYF
clone_size: once; j_call: TRBJ2-3; v_call: TRBV27; d_call: .; cdr3_nt: TGTGCCAGCAGTTTACCTGGGGGTTGGGATAGCACAGATACGCAGTATTTT; cdr3_aa: CASSLPGGWDSTDTQYF
clone_size: once; j_call: TRBJ2-7; v_call: TRBV7-9; d_call: TRBD1; cdr3_nt: TGTGCCAGCAGGGGGACAGGGACCTACGAGCAGTACTTC; cdr3_aa: CASRGTGTYEQYF
clone_size: few; j_call: TRBJ1-1; v_call: TRBV30; d_call: .; cdr3_nt: TGTGCCTGGGTAGCAGGATTAATCACTGAAGCTTTCTTT; cdr3_aa: CAWVAGLITEAFF
clone_size: .; j_call: TRBJ1-2; v_call: TRBV2; d_call: .; cdr3_nt: TGTGCCAGCAGCTACTACCGGGACACTAACTATGGCTACACCTTC; cdr3_aa: CASSYYRDTNYGYTF
clone_size: once; j_call: TRBJ2-7; v_call: TRBV11-3; d_call: .; cdr3_nt: TGTGCCAGCAGCTTCCTCGGGTACGAGCAGTACTTC; cdr3_aa: CASSFLGYEQYF
clone_size: .; j_call: TRBJ2-7; v_call: TRBV30; d_call: .; cdr3_nt: TGTGCCTGGACGGACAGAACCTACGAGCAGTACTTC; cdr3_aa: CAWTDRTYEQYF
clone_size: few; j_call: TRBJ1-5; v_call: TRBV9; d_call: TRBD1; cdr3_nt: TGTGCCAGCAGCGTTCGGGGACAGGGCGACCAGCCCCAGCATTTT; cdr3_aa: CASSVRGQGDQPQHF
clone_size: .; j_call: TRBJ1-1; v_call: TRBV2; d_call: TRBD1; cdr3_nt: TGTGCCAGCAGGCGGGACAGTCAGTCTGAAGCTTTCTTT; cdr3_aa: CASRRDSQSEAFF
clone_size: .; j_call: TRBJ2-2; v_call: TRBV29-1; d_call: .; cdr3_nt: TGCAGCGTTGATACGCGTGGGGACACCGGGGAGCTGTTTTTT; cdr3_aa: CSVDTRGDTGELFF
clone_size: .; j_call: TRBJ1-1; v_call: TRBV12-5; d_call: .; cdr3_nt: TGTGCTAGTGGTTTGGGGGTTGAAGCTTTCTTT; cdr3_aa: CASGLGVEAFF
clone_size: .; j_call: TRBJ2-7; v_call: TRBV14; d_call: TRBD1; cdr3_nt: TGTGCCAGCAGCCATTCCCCCGGGACAGGGGGTTCCTACGAGCAGTACTTC; cdr3_aa: CASSHSPGTGGSYEQYF
clone_size: .; j_call: TRBJ1-2; v_call: TRBV19; d_call: .; cdr3_nt: TGTGCCAGTAGTTTAGGGGCCTTGGTGCCGGAGGGCTACACCTTC; cdr3_aa: CASSLGALVPEGYTF
clone_size: few; j_call: TRBJ1-1; v_call: TRBV5-4; d_call: .; cdr3_nt: TGTGCCAGCAGCACGGGACCGAACACTGAAGCTTTCTTT; cdr3_aa: CASSTGPNTEAFF
clone_size: .; j_call: TRBJ1-6; v_call: TRBV9; d_call: .; cdr3_nt: TGTGCCAGCAGCGTAGGAGGTTTCGATTCACCCCTCCACTTT; cdr3_aa: CASSVGGFDSPLHF
clone_size: few; j_call: TRBJ2-2; v_call: TRBV30; d_call: .; cdr3_nt: TGTGCCTGGAAGAGGACCGGGGAGCTGTTTTTT; cdr3_aa: CAWKRTGELFF
clone_size: .; j_call: TRBJ2-1; v_call: TRBV6-5; d_call: TRBD1; cdr3_nt: TGTGCCAGCAGCGACCCGGGACAGGGGTACAATGAGCAGTTCTTC; cdr3_aa: CASSDPGQGYNEQFF
clone_size: .; j_call: TRBJ1-2; v_call: TRBV5-1; d_call: .; cdr3_nt: TGCGCCAGCAGCTTGGACCCAGGGCGGGATGGCTACACCTTC; cdr3_aa: CASSLDPGRDGYTF
clone_size: .; j_call: TRBJ1-2; v_call: TRBV5-1; d_call: .; cdr3_nt: TGCGCCAGCAGCTTGATCACGGACTATGGCTACACCTTC; cdr3_aa: CASSLITDYGYTF
clone_size: .; j_call: TRBJ2-3; v_call: TRBV19; d_call: .; cdr3_nt: TGTGCCAGTAGTACCCTCGGGACTTCCTACACAGATACGCAGTATTTT; cdr3_aa: CASSTLGTSYTDTQYF
clone_size: .; j_call: TRBJ2-5; v_call: TRBV5-1; d_call: .; cdr3_nt: TGCGCCAGCAGCTTGGCCGCCACGGGGGAGACCCAGTACTTC; cdr3_aa: CASSLAATGETQYF
clone_size: .; j_call: TRBJ2-1; v_call: TRBV11-2; d_call: TRBD2; cdr3_nt: TGTGCCAGCAGCTTAGGACTAGCGGATTACAATGAGCAGTTCTTC; cdr3_aa: CASSLGLADYNEQFF
clone_size: few; j_call: TRBJ2-1; v_call: TRBV29-1; d_call: .; cdr3_nt: TGCAGCTCCCTTGGAGAGTGGCCCTACAATGAGCAGTTCTTC; cdr3_aa: CSSLGEWPYNEQFF
clone_size: .; j_call: TRBJ1-1; v_call: TRBV7-2; d_call: .; cdr3_nt: TGTGCCAGCAGCTTCAGTAGGGCCTTCAAGGGGGAAGCTTTCTTT; cdr3_aa: CASSFSRAFKGEAFF
clone_size: .; j_call: TRBJ2-7; v_call: TRBV9; d_call: TRBD2; cdr3_nt: TGTGCCAGCAGCCCTAGCGGGAGAGTAAGTGACGAGCAGTACTTC; cdr3_aa: CASSPSGRVSDEQYF
clone_size: .; j_call: TRBJ2-7; v_call: TRBV30; d_call: .; cdr3_nt: TGTGCCTGGAGTGTACAACGATACGAGCAGTACTTC; cdr3_aa: CAWSVQRYEQYF
clone_size: .; j_call: TRBJ2-5; v_call: TRBV25-1; d_call: TRBD2; cdr3_nt: TGTGCCAGCAGTGAAGGGAGGGGTCAGGAGACCCAGTACTTC; cdr3_aa: CASSEGRGQETQYF
clone_size: .; j_call: TRBJ1-6; v_call: TRBV5-1; d_call: .; cdr3_nt: TGCGCCAGCACCCCTAGTGGGTGGGATTCACCCCTCCACTTT; cdr3_aa: CASTPSGWDSPLHF
clone_size: .; j_call: TRBJ1-2; v_call: TRBV6-1; d_call: .; cdr3_nt: TGTGCCAGCACCGAGGGGGTAACCCCTTATGGCTACACCTTC; cdr3_aa: CASTEGVTPYGYTF
clone_size: .; j_call: TRBJ2-7; v_call: TRBV15; d_call: .; cdr3_nt: TGTGCCACCAGCTTGAACGAGCGGAGCACCTACGAGCAGTACTTC; cdr3_aa: CATSLNERSTYEQYF
clone_size: few; j_call: TRBJ1-1; v_call: TRBV15; d_call: .; cdr3_nt: TGTGCCACCAGCAGAGATCTTAGGCCAGGGGTTAACACTGAAGCTTTCTTT; cdr3_aa: CATSRDLRPGVNTEAFF
clone_size: .; j_call: TRBJ2-7; v_call: TRBV5-1; d_call: TRBD2; cdr3_nt: TGCGCCAGCAGCTTGGGGACTAGCGGGAGGGCCTCCTACGAGCAGTACTTC; cdr3_aa: CASSLGTSGRASYEQYF
clone_size: .; j_call: TRBJ2-1; v_call: TRBV7-9; d_call: TRBD2; cdr3_nt: TGTGCCAGCAGTCCCAGCGGGGTGTTCTACAATGAGCAGTTCTTC; cdr3_aa: CASSPSGVFYNEQFF
clone_size: .; j_call: TRBJ2-5; v_call: TRBV28; d_call: TRBD2; cdr3_nt: TGTGCCAGCAGTCGGGGACTAGCGGCCCTTGCGTTGGCCCAGTACTTC; cdr3_aa: CASSRGLAALALAQYF
clone_size: .; j_call: TRBJ1-2; v_call: TRBV5-1; d_call: .; cdr3_nt: TGCGCCAGCAGCTTGGAGGCGGGGGCTGGCTACACCTTC; cdr3_aa: CASSLEAGAGYTF